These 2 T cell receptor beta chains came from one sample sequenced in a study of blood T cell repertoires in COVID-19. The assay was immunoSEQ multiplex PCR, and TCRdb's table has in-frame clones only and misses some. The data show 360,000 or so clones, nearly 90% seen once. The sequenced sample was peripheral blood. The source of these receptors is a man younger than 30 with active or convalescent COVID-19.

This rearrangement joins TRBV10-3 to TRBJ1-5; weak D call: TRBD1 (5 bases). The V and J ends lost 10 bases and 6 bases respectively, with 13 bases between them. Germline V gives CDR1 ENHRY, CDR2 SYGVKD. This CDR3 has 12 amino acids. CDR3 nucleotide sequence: TGTGCCACCGCGGGGGTTGCTCAGCCCCAGCATTTT. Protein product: CATAGVAQPQHF.

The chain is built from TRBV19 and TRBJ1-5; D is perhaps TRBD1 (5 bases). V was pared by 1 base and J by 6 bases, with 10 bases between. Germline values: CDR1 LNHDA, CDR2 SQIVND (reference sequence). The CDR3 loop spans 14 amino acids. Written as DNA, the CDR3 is TGTGCCAGTAGTATAGGGGGCGTTTTTCAGCCCCAGCATTTT. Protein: CASSIGGVFQPQHF.